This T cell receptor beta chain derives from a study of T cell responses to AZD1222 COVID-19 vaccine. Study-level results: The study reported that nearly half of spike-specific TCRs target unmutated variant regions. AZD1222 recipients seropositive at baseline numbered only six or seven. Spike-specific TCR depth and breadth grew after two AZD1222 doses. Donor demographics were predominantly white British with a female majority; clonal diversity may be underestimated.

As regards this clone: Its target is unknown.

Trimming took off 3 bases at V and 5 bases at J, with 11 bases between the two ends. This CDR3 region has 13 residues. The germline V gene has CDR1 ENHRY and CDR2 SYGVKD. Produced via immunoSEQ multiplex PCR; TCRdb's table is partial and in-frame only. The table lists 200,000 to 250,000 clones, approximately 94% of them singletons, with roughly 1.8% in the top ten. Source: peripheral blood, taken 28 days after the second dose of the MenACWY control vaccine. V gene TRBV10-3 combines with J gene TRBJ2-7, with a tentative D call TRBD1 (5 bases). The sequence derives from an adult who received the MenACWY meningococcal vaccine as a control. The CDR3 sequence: CAISEGVADEQYF. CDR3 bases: TGTGCCATCAGTGAAGGGGTTGCTGACGAGCAGTACTTC.